Described below is a single TCR beta chain sequence and its context. Its antigen is as yet unknown. V lost 2 bases and J 7 bases, leaving 15 bases between the germline ends. The CDR3 is made up of 15 amino acids. The V gene's germline CDR1 is MDHEN and CDR2 SYDVKM. The entry originates in a study of cytotoxic CD8 clonotypes in ibrutinib-treated CLL. Study-level information: Response samples were obtained once patients had received a median about 12 months of treatment, range 6 to 36. General study results and limits: In sustained-remission versus progressing patients, sampling times differed.

Profiling relied on immunoSEQ multiplex PCR, and the TCRdb table lists in-frame clones only, not all of them. The data show about 140,000 clones, approximately 80% seen once. The source was PBMCs, collected after 12 months of ibrutinib treatment. The rearrangement links TRBV28 to TRBJ2-1, with D perhaps TRBD2 (7 bases). The sequence was collected from a human donor with chronic lymphocytic leukemia. This chain's CDR3 is CASSLLWGGRNEQFF. CDR3 bases: TGTGCCAGCAGTTTACTGTGGGGGGGCCGGAATGAGCAGTTCTTC.